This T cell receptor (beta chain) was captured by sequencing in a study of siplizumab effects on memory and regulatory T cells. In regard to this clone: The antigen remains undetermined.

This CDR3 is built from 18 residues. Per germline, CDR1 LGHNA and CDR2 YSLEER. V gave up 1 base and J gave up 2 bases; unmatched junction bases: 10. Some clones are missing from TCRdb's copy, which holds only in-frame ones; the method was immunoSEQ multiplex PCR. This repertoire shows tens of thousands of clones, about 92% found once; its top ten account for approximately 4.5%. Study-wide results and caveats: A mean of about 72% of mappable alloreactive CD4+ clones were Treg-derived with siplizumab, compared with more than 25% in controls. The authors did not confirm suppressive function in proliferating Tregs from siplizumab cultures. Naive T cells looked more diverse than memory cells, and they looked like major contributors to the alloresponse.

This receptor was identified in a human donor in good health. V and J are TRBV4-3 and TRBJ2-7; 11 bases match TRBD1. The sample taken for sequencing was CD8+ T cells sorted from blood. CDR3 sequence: CASSQGSSPGQGAYEQYF. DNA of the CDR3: TGCGCCAGCAGCCAAGGATCATCCCCGGGACAGGGGGCCTACGAGCAGTACTTC.